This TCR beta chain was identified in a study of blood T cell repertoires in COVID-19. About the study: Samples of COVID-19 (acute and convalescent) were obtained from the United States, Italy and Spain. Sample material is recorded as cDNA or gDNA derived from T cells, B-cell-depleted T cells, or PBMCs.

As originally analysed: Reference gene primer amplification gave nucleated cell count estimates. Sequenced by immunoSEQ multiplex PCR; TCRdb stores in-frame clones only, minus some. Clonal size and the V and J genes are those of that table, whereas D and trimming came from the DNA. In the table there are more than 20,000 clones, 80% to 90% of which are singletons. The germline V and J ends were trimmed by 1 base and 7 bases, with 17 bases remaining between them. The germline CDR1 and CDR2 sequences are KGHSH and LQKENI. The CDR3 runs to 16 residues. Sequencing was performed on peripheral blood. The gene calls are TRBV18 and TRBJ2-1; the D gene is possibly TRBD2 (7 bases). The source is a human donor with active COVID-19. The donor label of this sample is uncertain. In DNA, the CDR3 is TGTGCCAGCTCACCACGGCGCGGGGGCTTTAGGAATGAGCAGTTCTTC. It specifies CASSPRRGGFRNEQFF.